The TCR beta chain under discussion was sequenced for a study of T-cell reconstitution after alpha-beta-depleted transplantation in children. Molecular barcoding with unique molecular identifiers was used for the TCRbeta library. TCRdb re-called the PCR reads through MiXCR, storing one row per CDR3 protein. Of about 240,000 distinct CDR3 sequences in the sample, around 13% were seen once. V lost 4 bases, J lost 3 bases, and 6 bases stayed unmatched. The germline V gene encodes CDR1 SGHNT and CDR2 YYREEE (reference sequence). The CDR3 runs 14 residues. The clonotype comes from a human donor who donated a stem cell graft to a child with acute lymphoblastic leukemia. The V gene is TRBV5-4, the J gene TRBJ2-7; TRBD2 matches 8 bases. The input for sequencing was PBMCs from the stem cell graft donor, taken from the stem cell graft. The CDR3 loop reads CASSNGGVSYEQYF. Written as DNA, the CDR3 is TGTGCCAGCAGCAACGGGGGGGTAAGCTACGAGCAGTACTTC.